Listed below are T cell receptor beta chains from one sample, sequenced in a study of CD8+ T cells in alopecia areata. Using immunoSEQ multiplex PCR, the repertoire was profiled, and TCRdb retains in-frame clones only, with some absent. The table has over 150,000 clones, approximately 59% seen once; the top ten hold roughly 14%. This specimen consisted of CD4+ T cells sorted from blood, obtained at week 0. The receptor source for this set is a human donor with alopecia areata. The CDR3 runs from the conserved cysteine through the conserved F or W. The order of the fields is V gene, clone size, D gene, J gene, CDR3 length, CDR3 protein, CDR3 DNA. The D gene is left open where the match is weak. Only part of the rows carry a size: once, few, many, or a class if the clone is expanded.

TRBV9	.	TRBD1	TRBJ2-3	14	CASSAGQSTDTQYF	TGTGCCAGCAGCGCGGGACAGAGCACAGATACGCAGTATTTT
TRBV15	.	.	TRBJ1-1	15	CATSRDRGGNTEAFF	TGTGCCACCAGCAGAGATCGAGGGGGGAACACTGAAGCTTTCTTT
TRBV29-1	.	.	TRBJ2-3	14	CSVDERGGTDTQYF	TGCAGCGTTGATGAACGGGGAGGCACAGATACGCAGTATTTT
TRBV19	.	.	TRBJ2-7	13	CASSPGTKYEQYF	TGTGCCAGTAGTCCCGGGACAAAGTACGAGCAGTACTTC
TRBV29-1	.	.	TRBJ1-2	10	CSVGVYGYTF	TGCAGCGTGGGGGTATATGGCTACACCTTC
TRBV10-3	.	.	TRBJ2-1	15	CAIKIGDSSYNEQFF	TGTGCCATCAAAATTGGGGACTCCTCATACAATGAGCAGTTCTTC
TRBV4-2	.	TRBD1	TRBJ2-3	15	CASSQDQSGGDTQYF	TGTGCCAGCAGCCAAGATCAGTCAGGGGGAGATACGCAGTATTTT
TRBV7-9	many	TRBD1	TRBJ1-5	17	CASSRTGGGYSNQPQHF	TGTGCCAGCAGCCGGACAGGGGGCGGCTATAGCAATCAGCCCCAGCATTTT
TRBV4-2	once	TRBD2	TRBJ2-1	16	CASSQNLAGGRWEQFF	TGTGCCAGCAGCCAAAATCTAGCGGGGGGGCGATGGGAGCAGTTCTTC
TRBV19	few	.	TRBJ1-2	14	CASSRQGAIDGYTF	TGTGCCAGCAGCAGGCAGGGTGCGATAGATGGCTACACCTTC
TRBV4-1	.	TRBD1	TRBJ1-2	14	CASNLGGDRDGYTF	TGCGCCAGCAACCTAGGTGGGGACAGGGATGGCTACACCTTC
TRBV18	.	.	TRBJ1-1	12	CASSPTGTEAFF	TGTGCCAGCTCACCAACAGGGACTGAAGCTTTCTTT
TRBV27	few	.	TRBJ1-1	15	CASSLSSGSRSGAFF	TGTGCCAGCAGTTTAAGTTCAGGGAGTAGGTCGGGAGCTTTCTTT
TRBV11-3	.	TRBD2	TRBJ2-7	15	CASSPGGSRERRQYF	TGTGCCAGCAGCCCGGGAGGGTCCCGGGAACGGCGGCAGTACTTC
TRBV19	few	TRBD2	TRBJ2-1	16	CASSIAASGIYNEQFF	TGTGCCAGTAGTATCGCGGCTAGCGGGATTTACAATGAGCAGTTCTTC
TRBV7-2	.	.	TRBJ1-1	13	CASSLYTRTEAFF	TGTGCCAGCAGCTTATACACCCGCACTGAAGCTTTCTTT
TRBV7-3	.	TRBD1	TRBJ1-2	13	CASSPGTGYGYTF	TGTGCCAGCAGCCCTGGGACAGGCTATGGCTACACCTTC
TRBV5-1	.	.	TRBJ2-3	14	CASRWSPYADTQYF	TGCGCCAGCAGGTGGTCCCCGTACGCAGATACGCAGTATTTT
TRBV29-1	.	TRBD2	TRBJ2-3	15	CSGRTSGGYTDTQYF	TGCAGCGGCAGGACTAGCGGGGGGTACACAGATACGCAGTATTTT
TRBV4-2	.	TRBD1	TRBJ2-1	16	CASSLVAGTGNNEQFF	TGTGCCAGCAGCCTGGTGGCCGGGACAGGGAACAATGAGCAGTTCTTC
TRBV5-1	.	.	TRBJ2-3	17	CASSLKSRSGSTDTQYF	TGCGCCAGCAGCTTGAAGTCTCGGTCAGGCTCCACAGATACGCAGTATTTT
TRBV29-1	few	.	TRBJ1-2	13	CSAMTDTNYGYTF	TGCAGCGCCATGACAGACACTAACTATGGCTACACCTTC